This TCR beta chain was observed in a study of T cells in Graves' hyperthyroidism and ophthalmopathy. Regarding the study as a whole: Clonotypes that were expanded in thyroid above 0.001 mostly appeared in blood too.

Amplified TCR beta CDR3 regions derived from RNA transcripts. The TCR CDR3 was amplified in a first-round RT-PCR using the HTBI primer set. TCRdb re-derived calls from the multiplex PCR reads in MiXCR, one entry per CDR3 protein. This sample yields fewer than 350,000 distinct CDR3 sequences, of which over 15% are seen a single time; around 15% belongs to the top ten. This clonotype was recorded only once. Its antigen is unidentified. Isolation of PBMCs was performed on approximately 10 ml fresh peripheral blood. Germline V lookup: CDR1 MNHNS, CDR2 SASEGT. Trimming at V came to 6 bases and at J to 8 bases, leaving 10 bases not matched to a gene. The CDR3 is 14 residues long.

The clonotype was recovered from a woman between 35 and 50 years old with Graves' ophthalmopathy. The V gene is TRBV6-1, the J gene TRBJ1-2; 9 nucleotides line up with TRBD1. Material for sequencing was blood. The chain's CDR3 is CASSRGQGRRGYTF. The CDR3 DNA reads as TGTGCCAGCAGCCGGGGACAGGGACGACGGGGCTACACCTTC.